This entry features one T cell receptor (beta chain) sequence. Its target is not known. The time point: week 47, end of study. All doses held 300 ug of mutant IDH1 20-mer peptide, with topical imiquimod. This entry belongs to a study of a mutant IDH1 vaccine in newly diagnosed glioma. Profiled with immunoSEQ multiplex PCR; TCRdb holds only in-frame clones, not every one. This table has nearly 50,000 clones, approximately 88% appearing once. The CDR3 extends over 13 amino acids. Trimming stripped 1 base from V and 14 bases from J, with 15 bases between. Germline V lookup: CDR1 WSHSY, CDR2 SAAADI. The source was PBMCs, collected from a glioma patient whose treatment included an IDH1 peptide vaccine. The genes are TRBV10-2 and TRBJ2-1, with TRBD2 as a possible D gene (6 bases). This clonotype was sampled from a woman between 25 and 40 years old with glioma. Some clones in this sample may be carry-over from other donors' samples. The CDR3 bases are TGCGCCAGCAGTGAGTATGGAGGGCAATCCGAGTTCTTC. Encoded protein: CASSEYGGQSEFF.